This paragraph covers one T cell receptor beta chain sequence. This clonotype turned up a few times. Its antigen is still unknown. Base qualities were left out, and no much larger clone turns up one base away. Taken with the paper, the label for treatment or condition translates to: in vitro stimulation with specific CMV peptide epitopes to enrich CMV-specific T cells. This record belongs to a study of T cell repertoires in cytomegalovirus infection (dated by TCRdb to between 2019 and 2020). With respect to the entire study: Peptide stimulations targeted recently identified HLA-C-restricted CMV epitopes, whose presentation resists viral immunomodulation, together with well-studied HLA-B-restricted epitopes. The HLA type of each donor mattered for the analysis, because public TCR beta signatures pointed to carriage of CMV infection along with the matching HLA type. Overall study results and their limits: Carriers of CMV infection plus the relevant HLA type were discriminated by the cumulative frequency of public TCR beta family members in the study cohort and in an independent roughly 320-donor cohort. In the ex vivo response, HLA-C-restricted CMV-specific TCR beta clonotypes were dominant, and in two of eight donors the single most frequent clonotype came from this HLA-C-restricted group.

The sequencer listed for this sample is Illumina HiSeq 1500. TCRdb ran its own pipeline on the public reads, namely fastp trimming at Q25 and MiXCR clone calling, and kept in-frame beta chains. Each entry merges the rows of one CDR3 protein and shows their most common DNA and genes. This sample is represented by around 800,000 distinct CDR3 sequences; 32% of them were singletons. The ten largest make up 9.5% to 15% of the sample. The sample consisted of cultured CD8+ T cells from PBMCs, taken from culture after CMV antigen stimulation. This TCR was recovered from a human donor in good health (CMV status not recorded). Some clones in this sample may be carry-over from other donors' samples.

The nucleotides are TGTGCCAGCAGTGAAGTTCGAGGCTACACCTTC. It encodes CASSEVRGYTF. The chain is encoded by TRBV6-1 joined to TRBJ1-2; the D gene lacks a confident call. The CDR3 sequence holds 11 residues, the cysteine and phenylalanine included. Only CDR3 DNA is held: 33 bases, read in frame from base 1. CDR1 MNHNS and CDR2 SASEGT were looked up in the germline V gene. V is shortened by 1 base, J by 8 bases, and the region joining them spans 5 bases.